This T cell receptor beta chain was profiled in a study of blood T cell repertoires in COVID-19. Turning to the study itself: COVID-19 samples collected from the United States, Italy and Spain covered acute and convalescent phases.

In the original workflow: The authors estimated nucleated cell counts from reference gene primer amplification. The protocol was immunoSEQ multiplex PCR, while the TCRdb copy is restricted to in-frame clones and leaves out a portion. That table supplies the V and J calls and clone size; D and trimming were determined from the DNA. The data show 210,000 or so clones, more than 80% seen once. Participants were aged about 18 to 95 years, lived in 20 to 25 US areas, and enrolled virtually. Donors were grouped by their self-reported clinical history. Germline assignment: CDR1 SGHAT and CDR2 FQNNGV. V was cut by 3 bases and J by 7 bases, with 12 bases left in between. CDR3 size: 14 residues.

The chain has TRBV11-2 and TRBJ2-2, with TRBD1 as a possible D gene (6 bases). The sequence came from a man in his sixties who had recovered from COVID-19. Sequencing input: PBMCs or T cells enriched from blood (not recorded which). The CDR3 region has the DNA TGTGCCAGCAGCTTTGCAGGGGAAGGCGGGGAGCTGTTTTTT. Protein: CASSFAGEGGELFF.